These 21 T cell receptor beta chains share one sample of origin, sequenced in a study of T cell changes during pregnancy in multiple sclerosis. Only in-frame clones appear in the TCRdb table, and some are missing; sequencing was by immunoSEQ multiplex PCR. Among about 16,000 clones listed, around 97% were seen once. This sample comprised peripheral blood, obtained in the third trimester of pregnancy. These receptors were collected from a female donor with multiple sclerosis, enrolled in a pregnancy study.

This clone came up once. Written as DNA, the CDR3 is TGTGCCAGCAGCTTAACGGGACTAGGGTCCGGGGAGCTGTTTTTT. Its protein is CASSLTGLGSGELFF. V and J are TRBV11-3 and TRBJ2-2; 8 bases agree with TRBD2. The germline V gene encodes CDR1 SGHNT and CDR2 YENEEA. Losses at the gene ends were 2 bases for V and 6 bases for J; bases not matched to a gene: 5. The CDR3 runs 15 residues.

This chain links TRBV27 with TRBJ2-3, with 7 positions matching TRBD1. The CDR3 loop spans 17 amino acids. The J segment lost 0 bases and the V segment lost 5 bases, leaving 11 bases of the junction unmatched. The V gene's germline CDR1 is MNHEY and CDR2 SMNVEV (reference sequence). This CDR3 reads CASSALPGQASTDTQYF. The CDR3 nucleotides read TGTGCCAGCAGTGCCCTGCCCGGACAGGCTAGCACAGATACGCAGTATTTT.

This sequence joins TRBV12-5 and TRBJ2-7; 11 bases align to TRBD1. With 4 bases clipped from V and 5 bases from J, the junction kept 4 bases outside the gene matches. The CDR3 is made up of 14 amino acids. Germline-derived CDR1 and CDR2 are LGHNT and FRNRAP. The CDR3 sequence is CASGWTGGLDEQYF. CDR3 sequence (DNA): TGTGCTAGTGGTTGGACAGGGGGCCTAGACGAGCAGTACTTC.

This chain joins TRBV7-6 and TRBJ2-5; 9 bases map to TRBD1. The CDR3 is made up of 13 amino acids. Germline lookup yields CDR1 SGHVS and CDR2 FNYEAQ. The ends lost 5 bases at V and 4 bases at J; junction bases unmatched: 2. CDR3 protein: CASSQTGGETQYF. The CDR3 DNA reads TGTGCCAGCAGCCAGACAGGGGGAGAGACCCAGTACTTC.

The CDR3 DNA reads TGCGCCAGCAGCCTACCAGGGACAGATACGCAGTATTTT. Its translation: CASSLPGTDTQYF. The rearrangement uses TRBV4-1 and TRBJ2-3, with a weak D call TRBD1 (5 bases). Germline CDR1 and CDR2: MGHRA and YSYEKL. The CDR3 totals 13 residues. Trimming removed 4 bases at V and 3 bases at J, with 8 bases between.

The V gene is TRBV5-1, the J gene TRBJ1-3; D may be TRBD1 (5 bases). The CDR3 spans 15 residues. Trimming removed 1 base at V and 0 bases at J, with 8 bases between. CDR1 is SGHRS and CDR2 is YFSETQ in the germline V gene. DNA for the CDR3: TGCGCCAGCAGCTTGAAAGGGGCCTCTGGAAACACCATATATTTT. This codes for CASSLKGASGNTIYF. Variable domain in full (rest from reference TRBV5-1 and TRBJ1-3): KAGVTQTPRYLIKTRGQQVTLSCSPISGHRSVSWYQQTPGQGLQFLFEYFSETQRNKGNFPGRFSGRQFSNSRSEMNVSTLELGDSALYLCASSLKGASGNTIYFGEGSWLTVV.

The CDR3, as DNA: TGTGCCAGCAGCGTAGCGAGCGGGGGGGGTATAGAGACCCAGTACTTC. Translation: CASSVASGGGIETQYF. The rearrangement joins TRBV9 to TRBJ2-5; 10 nucleotides align to TRBD2. The trim removed 0 bases at V and 4 bases at J, leaving 6 bases unmatched. The CDR3 spans 16 residues. The germline V gene encodes CDR1 SGDLS and CDR2 YYNGEE.

The rearrangement links TRBV5-5 to TRBJ2-7, with TRBD1 as a possible D gene (6 bases). CDR3 length equals 12 residues. Trimming pared 6 bases from V and 6 bases from J, leaving 13 bases between. In germline, CDR1 is SGHKS, CDR2 YYEKEE (reference sequence). The chain's CDR3 is CASTPTGFEQYF. Written as DNA, the CDR3 is TGTGCCAGCACCCCCACAGGGTTCGAGCAGTACTTC.

For the CDR3, the DNA is TGTGCCTGGGGGAGGGGGGACGAGCAGTACTTC. Protein sequence: CAWGRGDEQYF. The rearrangement joins TRBV30 to TRBJ2-7; possibly TRBD2 for D (7 bases). The CDR3 has 11 amino acids. CDR1 is GTSNPN and CDR2 is SVGIG in the germline V gene (reference sequence). The ends were cut back, 5 bases at V and 5 bases at J, with 10 bases in the middle.

The chain joins TRBV25-1 to TRBJ1-5, with unresolved D. CDR1 is MGHDK and CDR2 is SYGVNS in the germline V gene. V was cut by 4 bases and J by 0 bases, with 7 bases left in between. The CDR3 contains 14 residues. In DNA form, the CDR3 reads TGTGCCAGCAGTGGTACAGTTAGCAATCAGCCCCAGCATTTT. It is translated as CASSGTVSNQPQHF.

The rearrangement uses TRBV27 and TRBJ1-2; 9 bases match TRBD1. Unmatched junction bases numbered 8, after V lost 5 bases and J lost 4 bases. CDR3 length equals 15 residues. Germline V gene sequence: CDR1 MNHEY, CDR2 SMNVEV (reference sequence). CDR3 sequence: CASSHDRGGVYGYTF. DNA for the CDR3: TGTGCCAGCAGTCACGACAGGGGGGGGGTCTATGGCTACACCTTC.

The chain employs TRBV19 and TRBJ1-2; the D is unclear. The V and J ends lost 5 bases and 0 bases respectively, with 10 bases between them. The CDR3 extends over 14 amino acids. Looked up from germline, CDR1 is LNHDA and CDR2 is SQIVND (reference sequence). CDR3 sequence reads: CASSYLGANYGYTF. CDR3 nucleotides: TGTGCCAGTAGTTATTTGGGAGCTAACTATGGCTACACCTTC.

The V gene is TRBV5-4, the J gene TRBJ2-3; the D gene is possibly TRBD1 (6 bases). Germline CDR1 and CDR2: SGHNT and YYREEE (reference sequence). Deletions cut 2 bases from V and 1 base from J, with 8 bases between. CDR3 length equals 14 residues. The CDR3 sequence is CASSLNRGTDTQYF. The CDR3 DNA is TGTGCCAGCAGCTTAAACAGGGGCACAGATACGCAGTATTTT. Full variable domain (rest looked up from reference TRBV5-4 and TRBJ2-3): ETGVTQSPTHLIKTRGQQVTLRCSSQSGHNTVSWYQQALGQGPQFIFQYYREEENGRGNFPPRFSGLQFPNYSSELNVNALELDDSALYLCASSLNRGTDTQYFGPGTRLTVL.

The rearrangement uses TRBV7-9 and TRBJ2-2; 9 bases are shared with TRBD2. This CDR3 region has 19 residues. Germline CDR1 and CDR2: SEHNR and FQNEAQ (reference sequence). V gave up 6 bases and J gave up 0 bases; unmatched junction bases: 14. CDR3 residues: CASSRSRLAVSTNTGELFF. CDR3 coding DNA: TGTGCCAGCAGTCGCTCTAGACTAGCGGTCTCAACGAACACCGGGGAGCTGTTTTTT.

This clone was counted only a few times. The chain has TRBV13 and TRBJ2-1; D call uncertain. Germline loops: CDR1 PRHDT, CDR2 FYEKMQ (reference sequence). This CDR3 comprises 15 residues. Trimming pared 0 bases from V and 0 bases from J, leaving 6 bases between. The CDR3 loop reads CASSLGVSSYNEQFF. The CDR3 nucleotides are TGTGCCAGCAGCTTAGGGGTGAGCTCCTACAATGAGCAGTTCTTC.

The chain is built from TRBV28 and TRBJ2-7, with 9 bases lining up with TRBD2. Germline V lookup: CDR1 MDHEN, CDR2 SYDVKM. The CDR3 runs to 16 residues. Trimming removed 1 base from V and 2 bases from J; junction bases left unmatched: 6. As DNA, the CDR3 is TGTGCCAGCAGTTTATTCCGGGCTAGCGGGGCCTACGAGCAGTACTTC. This gives the protein CASSLFRASGAYEQYF.

For this clone: An end of the junction differs from the germline gene, which may be a read error. The rearrangement joins TRBV28 to TRBJ2-7, with a possible D match to TRBD2 (5 bases). The V gene's germline CDR1 is MDHEN and CDR2 SYDVKM. The CDR3 contains 14 residues. The CDR3 reads CASSLGSNLIQADF. The CDR3 DNA is TGTGCCAGCAGTTTAGGGTCGAACCTCATTCAAGCGGACTTC.

The chain links TRBV28 to TRBJ1-4; D unclear. The V end lost 2 bases, the J end lost 4 bases, and 8 bases lay between the germline ends. The CDR3 has 14 amino acids. Germline V gene lookup returns CDR1 MDHEN and CDR2 SYDVKM. CDR3 residues: CASSLARINEKLFF. CDR3 sequence (DNA): TGTGCCAGCAGTTTAGCCAGGATTAATGAAAAACTGTTTTTT.

The chain recombines TRBV19 with TRBJ2-1, with D uncertain. Germline CDR1 LNHDA, CDR2 SQIVND (reference sequence). The length of the CDR3 is 11 residues. V lost 6 bases and J lost 7, with 7 bases in between. The chain's CDR3 is CASSRINEQFF. CDR3 sequence (DNA): TGTGCCAGTAGCAGAATAAATGAGCAGTTCTTC.

This chain uses TRBV11-2 with TRBJ2-7; 8 nucleotides align to TRBD1. CDR1 is SGHAT, CDR2 FQNNGV, per germline. The CDR3 contains 14 residues. V shed 2 bases and J 7 bases; nucleotides not matched to a gene: 7. CDR3 bases: TGTGCCAGCAGCTTAAACAGGGGGTTGAGGGAGCAGTACTTC. It translates to CASSLNRGLREQYF.

The chain couples TRBV2 to TRBJ2-1, with TRBD2 matching over 11 bases. V shed 6 bases and J 13 bases; nucleotides not matched to a gene: 5. The germline CDR1 and CDR2 sequences are SNHLY and FYNNEI. This CDR3 has 12 residues. The CDR3 spells CASRGSGGDQFF. The CDR3 DNA reads TGTGCCAGCAGGGGTAGCGGGGGGGACCAGTTCTTC.